Following are 14 T cell receptor beta chains from one sample sequenced in a study of CD8 T cells in ankylosing spondylitis. TCRdb called the 5' RACE reads again in MiXCR, with one record for every CDR3 protein. This table holds approximately 180,000 distinct CDR3 sequences, 15% to 20% found once. Sequenced input: blood, either unsorted or a sorted T cell fraction (not recorded which). The receptors come from a male donor under 30 with ankylosing spondylitis or in good health (not recorded which).

At least ten counts were recorded for this clonotype. The chain is built from TRBV10-3 and TRBJ2-5, with unresolved D. The germline V gene has CDR1 ENHRY and CDR2 SYGVKD. CDR3 length: 11 residues. Deletions cut 4 bases from V and 5 bases from J, with 5 bases between. CDR3 nucleotides: TGTGCCATCAGTGTGAAGGAGACCCAGTACTTC. Translated: CAISVKETQYF.

The chain links TRBV29-1 to TRBJ1-1, with unresolved D. Trimming pared 4 bases from V and 5 bases from J, leaving 11 bases between. CDR1 and CDR2 from the germline V gene are SQVTM and ANQGSEA. This CDR3 contains 12 residues. The CDR3 region has the DNA TGCAGCGTTGTAGGTGGTTGGACTGAAGCTTTCTTT. It encodes CSVVGGWTEAFF.

At least ten counts were recorded for this clonotype. The chain employs TRBV11-2 and TRBJ2-5; 7 bases are a match to TRBD1. The trim removed 5 bases at V and 1 base at J, leaving 7 bases unmatched. Germline values: CDR1 SGHAT, CDR2 FQNNGV. This CDR3 spans 15 amino acids. CDR3 amino acids: CASSPLGQAQETQYF. As DNA, the CDR3 is TGTGCCAGCAGCCCGCTTGGACAGGCCCAAGAGACCCAGTACTTC.

In this sample, this clonotype turned up many times. The V gene is TRBV5-1, the J gene TRBJ2-1, with TRBD2 matching over 9 bases. The CDR3 is 15 amino acids. J lost 6 bases, V lost 2 bases, and 6 bases had no gene match. Germline V gene sequence: CDR1 SGHRS, CDR2 YFSETQ. CDR3 residues: CASSLGTSYFNEQFF. DNA for the CDR3: TGCGCCAGCAGCTTAGGGACTAGCTATTTCAATGAGCAGTTCTTC.

The chain recombines TRBV5-1 with TRBJ2-2; D is undetermined. The CDR3 covers 15 residues. Germline CDR1 and CDR2: SGHRS and YFSETQ. Trimming took off 6 bases at V and 0 bases at J, with 12 bases between the two ends. CDR3 protein: CASITGGTNTGELFF. Here the CDR3 DNA reads TGCGCCAGCATAACGGGTGGGACGAACACCGGGGAGCTGTTTTTT. Full variable domain (outside the CDR3, taken from reference TRBV5-1 and TRBJ2-2): KAGVTQTPRYLIKTRGQQVTLSCSPISGHRSVSWYQQTPGQGLQFLFEYFSETQRNKGNFPGRFSGRQFSNSRSEMNVSTLELGDSALYLCASITGGTNTGELFFGEGSRLTVL.

This clonotype occurred a few times. J is TRBJ1-1 and V is TRBV3-1; a possible D gene is TRBD1 (5 bases). V lost 4 bases to trimming and J lost 3 bases, with 18 bases between them. The CDR3 is 16 amino acids. CDR1 and CDR2 (germline): LGHDT, YNNKEL (reference sequence). The CDR3 region is CASSRAGTGRYTEAFF. The CDR3 DNA reads TGTGCCAGCAGCCGAGCAGGGACTGGACGGTACACTGAAGCTTTCTTT. Filled out from reference TRBV3-1 and TRBJ1-1, the complete variable domain reads DTAVSQTPKYLVTQMGNDKSIKCEQNLGHDTMYWYKQDSKKFLKIMFSYNNKELIINETVPNRFSPKSPDKAHLNLHINSLELGDSAVYFCASSRAGTGRYTEAFFGQGTRLTVV.

This clonotype was detected ten times or more. The chain carries TRBV4-3 and TRBJ2-3; 10 bases fit TRBD2. J gave up 3 bases and V 3 bases, and 6 bases lay outside the gene matches. The CDR3 length is 16 residues. Germline values: CDR1 LGHNA, CDR2 YSLEER. CDR3 region: CASSHLTSGKTDTQYF. CDR3 DNA: TGCGCCAGCAGCCACCTAACTAGCGGGAAGACAGATACGCAGTATTTT.

The CDR3 reads CASSPPSTTDTQYF. The CDR3 DNA reads TGTGCCAGCTCACCCCCATCCACCACAGATACGCAGTATTTT. The chain joins TRBV18 to TRBJ2-3; D ambiguous. This CDR3 spans 14 amino acids. Trimming removed 3 bases from V and 2 bases from J, with 9 bases in between. Germline assignment: CDR1 KGHSH and CDR2 LQKENI.

Ten or more counts support this clonotype. This chain joins TRBV27 and TRBJ2-3; perhaps TRBD1 as D (6 bases). Germline-derived CDR1 and CDR2 are MNHEY and SMNVEV (reference sequence). This CDR3 is built from 15 residues. Trimming removed 6 bases at V and 4 bases at J, with 17 bases between. In DNA, the CDR3 is TGTGCCAGCAGGTTAACAGGGTGGGCCGCAGATACGCAGTATTTT. Its translation is CASRLTGWAADTQYF.

This clonotype has at least ten counts. The V and J genes are TRBV3-1 and TRBJ2-7; 9 bases line up with TRBD1. Unmatched junction bases numbered 15, after V lost 3 bases and J lost 0 bases. Germline CDR1 reads LGHDT; CDR2 reads YNNKEL (reference sequence). The CDR3 extends over 19 amino acids. The CDR3 spells CASSQSGTGTLIDSYEQYV. The CDR3 DNA reads TGTGCCAGCAGCCAGTCCGGGACAGGGACCCTTATTGACTCCTACGAGCAGTACGTC.

This clonotype showed up many times. The rearrangement links TRBV6-2 or TRBV6-3 to TRBJ2-7; tentatively, D is TRBD1 or TRBD2 (5 bases each). The CDR3 runs 12 residues. Germline values: CDR1 MNHEY, CDR2 SVGEGT. The CDR3 region is CATLGTAYEQYF. The CDR3 bases are TGTGCGACGCTTGGGACCGCCTACGAGCAGTACTTC.

In its sample, this clonotype was seen many times. The V and J genes are TRBV20-1 and TRBJ1-6; D is unclear. The CDR3 spans 14 residues. Germline V gives CDR1 DFQATT, CDR2 SNEGSKA (reference sequence). Trimming took off 0 bases at V and 5 bases at J, with 8 bases between the two ends. The CDR3 is CSARDAGNNSPLHF. In nucleotides, the CDR3 is TGCAGTGCTAGAGATGCGGGAAATAATTCACCCCTCCACTTT.

This clonotype occurred a few times. This rearrangement joins TRBV9 to TRBJ2-7, with a tentative D call TRBD2 (9 bases). CDR1 is SGDLS, CDR2 YYNGEE, per germline. V gave up 4 bases and J gave up 3 bases, with 29 bases separating them. This CDR3 is built from 19 residues. The CDR3 region is CASSNRQGTSIGDLYEQYF. CDR3 nucleotides: TGTGCCAGCAGCAACCGACAGGGGACTAGCATAGGAGATCTCTACGAGCAGTACTTC.

The chain joins TRBV5-1 to TRBJ2-7; D is unresolved. V shed 3 bases and J shed 3 bases, with 10 bases lying between them. CDR1 and CDR2 from the germline V gene are SGHRS and YFSETQ. The CDR3 is made up of 13 amino acids. The CDR3 loop reads CASSYGLGYEQYV. CDR3 nucleotides: TGCGCCAGCAGCTACGGCCTCGGCTACGAGCAGTACGTC.